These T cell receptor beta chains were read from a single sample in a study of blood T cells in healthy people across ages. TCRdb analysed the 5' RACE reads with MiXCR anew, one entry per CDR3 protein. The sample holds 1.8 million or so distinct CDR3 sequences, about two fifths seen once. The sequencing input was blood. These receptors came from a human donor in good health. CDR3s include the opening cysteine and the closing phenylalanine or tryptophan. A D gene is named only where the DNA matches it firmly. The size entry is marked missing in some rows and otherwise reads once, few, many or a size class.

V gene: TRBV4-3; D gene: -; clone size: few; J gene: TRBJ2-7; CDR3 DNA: TGCGCCAGCAGCCAAGAAGCCAGGCCCTTCTACGAGCAGTACTTC; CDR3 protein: CASSQEARPFYEQYF
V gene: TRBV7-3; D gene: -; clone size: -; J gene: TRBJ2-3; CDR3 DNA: TGTGCCAGCAGCTTACGCGGGGAAGGTAGGAGGACGCAGTATTTT; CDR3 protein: CASSLRGEGRRTQYF
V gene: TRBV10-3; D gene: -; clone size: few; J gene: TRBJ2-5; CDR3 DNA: TGTGCCATATCTAGCGATTCCCAAGAGACCCAGTACTTC; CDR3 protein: CAISSDSQETQYF
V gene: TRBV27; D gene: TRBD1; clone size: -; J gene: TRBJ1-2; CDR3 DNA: TGTGCCAGCAGTTTGGTAGGGGGCGCGCGTGTTCATGGCTACACCTTC; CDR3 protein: CASSLVGGARVHGYTF
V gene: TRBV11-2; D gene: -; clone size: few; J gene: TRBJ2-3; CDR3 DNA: TGTGCCAGCAGCTTAGTCCCCGGGGCTGAGTATGCTGGGACAGATACGCAGTATTTT; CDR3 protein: CASSLVPGAEYAGTDTQYF
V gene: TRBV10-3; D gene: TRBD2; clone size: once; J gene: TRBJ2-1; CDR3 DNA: TGTGCCATCAGTGAGACCGGGACTAGGTCGAGGAATGAGCAGTTCTTC; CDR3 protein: CAISETGTRSRNEQFF
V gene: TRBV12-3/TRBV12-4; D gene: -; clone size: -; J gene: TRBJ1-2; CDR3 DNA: TGTGCCACAACTGGGGTGGGGGGAAAAAGTGGCTACACCTTC; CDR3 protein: CATTGVGGKSGYTF
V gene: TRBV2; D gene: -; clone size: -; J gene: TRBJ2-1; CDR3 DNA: TGTGCCAGCAGTGAATCTTTGGGCAGGGACCTTTACAATGAGCAGTTCTTC; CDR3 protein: CASSESLGRDLYNEQFF
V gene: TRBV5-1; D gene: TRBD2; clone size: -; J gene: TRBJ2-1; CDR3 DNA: TGCGCCAGCAGCTTGGGTTTTAGCGGGGGTATCAATGAGCAGTTCTTC; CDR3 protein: CASSLGFSGGINEQFF
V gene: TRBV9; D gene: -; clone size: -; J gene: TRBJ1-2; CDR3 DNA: TGTGCCAGCAGTACTACAGGAACAGCTAACTATGGCTACACCTTC; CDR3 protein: CASSTTGTANYGYTF
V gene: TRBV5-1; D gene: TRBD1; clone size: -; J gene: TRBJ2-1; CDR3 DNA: TGCGCCAGCAGCTTGGAGGGACAGGCCGATGAGCAGTTCTTC; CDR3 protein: CASSLEGQADEQFF
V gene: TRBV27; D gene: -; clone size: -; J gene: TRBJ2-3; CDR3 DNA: TGTGCCAGCAGTTCGTTCTCGGATACGCAGTATTTT; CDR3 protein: CASSSFSDTQYF
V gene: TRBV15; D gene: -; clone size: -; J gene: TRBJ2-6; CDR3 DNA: TGTGCCACCAGCAGAGAGTTCGAGGCCTCTAGCATCCTGACTTTC; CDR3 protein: CATSREFEASSILTF
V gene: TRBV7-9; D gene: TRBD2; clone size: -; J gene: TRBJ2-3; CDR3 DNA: TGTGCCAGCAGCTTATGGGCGGGGGGCCGAAGCACAGATACGCAGTATTTT; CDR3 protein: CASSLWAGGRSTDTQYF
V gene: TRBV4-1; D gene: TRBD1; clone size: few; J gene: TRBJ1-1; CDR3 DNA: TGCGCCAGCTGTTACCGGGACAGGGGGCAAGATGAAGCTTTCTTT; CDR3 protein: CASCYRDRGQDEAFF
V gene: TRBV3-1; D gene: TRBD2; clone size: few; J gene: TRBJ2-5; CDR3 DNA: TGTGCCAGCAGCCACACTAGCGACGGGACCCAGTACTTC; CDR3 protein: CASSHTSDGTQYF
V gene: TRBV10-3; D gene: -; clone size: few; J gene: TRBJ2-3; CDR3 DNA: TGTGCCAGCGAGGACAGCCCCACAGATACGCAGTATTTT; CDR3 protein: CASEDSPTDTQYF
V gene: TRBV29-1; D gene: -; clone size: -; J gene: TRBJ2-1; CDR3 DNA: TGCAGCGTTGGCAAGAGACAGGTTAGCTCCTACAATGAGCAGTTCTTC; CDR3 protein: CSVGKRQVSSYNEQFF
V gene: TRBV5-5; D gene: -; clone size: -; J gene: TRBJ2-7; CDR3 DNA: TGTGCCAGCAGCTCCACGACCCCTACCTACGAGCAGTACTTC; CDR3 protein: CASSSTTPTYEQYF
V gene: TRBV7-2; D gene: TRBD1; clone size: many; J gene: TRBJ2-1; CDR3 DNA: TGTGCCAGCAGGACAGGGGCCTACAATGAGCAGTTCTTC; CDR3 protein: CASRTGAYNEQFF
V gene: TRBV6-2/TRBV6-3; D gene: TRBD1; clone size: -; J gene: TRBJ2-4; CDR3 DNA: TGTGCCAGCCATTCCGACGGGACAGGTCAGGTTTATGCCAACATTCAGTACTTC; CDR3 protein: CASHSDGTGQVYANIQYF
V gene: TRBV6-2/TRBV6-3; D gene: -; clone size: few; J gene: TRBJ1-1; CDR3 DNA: TGTGCCAGCAGTTATATGTTGTCGAACACTGAAGCTTTCTTT; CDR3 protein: CASSYMLSNTEAFF
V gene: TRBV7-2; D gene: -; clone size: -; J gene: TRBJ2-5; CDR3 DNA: TGTGCCAGCAGCTCCGGACTCCTAGTTACCCAGTACTTC; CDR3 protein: CASSSGLLVTQYF
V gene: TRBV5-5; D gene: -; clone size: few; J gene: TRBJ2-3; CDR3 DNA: TGTGCCAGCAACAGATTCGGGAGCAGCACAGATACGCAGTATTTT; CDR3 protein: CASNRFGSSTDTQYF
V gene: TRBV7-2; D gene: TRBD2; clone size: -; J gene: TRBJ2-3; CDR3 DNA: TGTGCCAGCAGCTTACAGTCTAGCGGCGCAGATACGCAGTATTTT; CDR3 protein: CASSLQSSGADTQYF
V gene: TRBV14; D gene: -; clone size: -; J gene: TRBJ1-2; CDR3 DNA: TGTGCCAGCAGCCCACAACCTGAATCAGACAAAGCCTATGGCTACACCTTC; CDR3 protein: CASSPQPESDKAYGYTF
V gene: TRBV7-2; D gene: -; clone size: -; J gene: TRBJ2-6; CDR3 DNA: TGTGCCAGCAGCATATCTCACTTGAGGTACTACTTTGGGGCCAACGTCCTGACTTTC; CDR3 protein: CASSISHLRYYFGANVLTF
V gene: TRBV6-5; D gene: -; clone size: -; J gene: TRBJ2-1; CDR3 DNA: TGTGCCAGCACCCGCGGGGGCCTGTCTACCTACAATGAGCAGTTCTTC; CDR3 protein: CASTRGGLSTYNEQFF
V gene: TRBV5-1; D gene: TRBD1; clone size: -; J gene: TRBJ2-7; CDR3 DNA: TGCGCCAGCAGTTCCCCGGACAGGGTAAGCTACGAGCAGGACTTC; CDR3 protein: CASSSPDRVSYEQDF
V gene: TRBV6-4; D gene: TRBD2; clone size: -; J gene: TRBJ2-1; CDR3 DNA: TGTGCCACCACTAGCGGGGGGACGTACAATGAGCAGTTCTTC; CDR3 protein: CATTSGGTYNEQFF
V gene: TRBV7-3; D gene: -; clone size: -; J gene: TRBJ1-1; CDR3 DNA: TGTGCCAGCAGCTTGTATGGAACCAGGAACACTGGAGCTTTCTTT; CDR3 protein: CASSLYGTRNTGAFF
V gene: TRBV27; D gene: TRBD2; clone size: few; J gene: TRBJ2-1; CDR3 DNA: TGTGCCAGCAGTCACCGACTAGCGGGGGGGCTTCACAATGAGCAGTTCTTC; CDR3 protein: CASSHRLAGGLHNEQFF
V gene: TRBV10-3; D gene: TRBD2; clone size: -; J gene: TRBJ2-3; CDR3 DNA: TGTGCCATCAGTGATGCCTGGGGACTAGCGGGGGGGGAGTTAGCAGATACGCAGTATTTT; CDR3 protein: CAISDAWGLAGGELADTQYF
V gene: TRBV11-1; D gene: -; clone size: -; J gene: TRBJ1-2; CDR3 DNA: TGTACCAGCAGCTCAACTCGGAGGTGGTCTGGCTACACCTTC; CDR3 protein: CTSSSTRRWSGYTF
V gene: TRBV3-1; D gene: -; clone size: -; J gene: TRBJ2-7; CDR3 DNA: TGTGCCAGCACCTTTGGGGCTGGAGGGTACGAGCAGTACTTC; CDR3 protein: CASTFGAGGYEQYF
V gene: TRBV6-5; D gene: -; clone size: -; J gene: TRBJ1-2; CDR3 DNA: TGTGCCAGCAGTTGGTCCGCTAACTATGGCTACACCTTC; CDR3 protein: CASSWSANYGYTF
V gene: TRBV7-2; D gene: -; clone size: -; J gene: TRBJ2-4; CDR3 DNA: TGTGCCAGCAGCCCTCCCCAGACAGGTGTTAAAGGGCAGTACTTC; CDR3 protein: CASSPPQTGVKGQYF
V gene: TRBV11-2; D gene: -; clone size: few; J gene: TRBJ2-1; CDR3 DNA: TGTGCCAGTGGGGGGGCAGGGTATAGTGAGCAGTTCTTC; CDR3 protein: CASGGAGYSEQFF
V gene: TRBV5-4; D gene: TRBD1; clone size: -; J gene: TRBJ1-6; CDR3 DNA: TGTGCCAGCAGTCTGACAGGGGAAGGCTATAATTCACCCCTCCACTTT; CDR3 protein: CASSLTGEGYNSPLHF
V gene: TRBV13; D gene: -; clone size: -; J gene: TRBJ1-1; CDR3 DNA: TGTGCCAGCAGCTCCCCGAAGTCGGGCACCGAAGCTTTCTTT; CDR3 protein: CASSSPKSGTEAFF
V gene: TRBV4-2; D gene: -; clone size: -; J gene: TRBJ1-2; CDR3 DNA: TGTGCCAGCAGCCAAGATCGAGGGGATAGCTATGGCTACACCTTC; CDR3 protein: CASSQDRGDSYGYTF
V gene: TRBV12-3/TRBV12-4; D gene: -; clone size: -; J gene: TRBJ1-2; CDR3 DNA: TGTGCCAGCAGTTTATTCCCAGGGGACTATGGCTACACCTTC; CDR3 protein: CASSLFPGDYGYTF
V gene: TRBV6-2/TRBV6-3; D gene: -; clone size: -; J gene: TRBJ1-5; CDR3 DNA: TGTGCCAGCAGTTACCGCATGCTACGGCAGGACAATCAGCCCCAGCATTTT; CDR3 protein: CASSYRMLRQDNQPQHF
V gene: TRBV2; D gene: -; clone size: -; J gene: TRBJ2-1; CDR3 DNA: TGTGCCAGCAGTGAAACGGGGTCCTACAATGGGCAGTTCTTC; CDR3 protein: CASSETGSYNGQFF
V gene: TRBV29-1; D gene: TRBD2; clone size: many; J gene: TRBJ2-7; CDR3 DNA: TGCAGCACACGGACGGGAGGTCGGGAGCAGTACTTC; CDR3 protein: CSTRTGGREQYF
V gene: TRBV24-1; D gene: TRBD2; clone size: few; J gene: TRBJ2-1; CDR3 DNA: TGTGCCACCAGTGACCCCGCTAGCGGGGGCTACAATGAGCAGTTCTTC; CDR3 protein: CATSDPASGGYNEQFF